Below, 15 T cell receptor beta chains from the same sample are listed, as sequenced in a study of shared T cell receptors in the human thymus. Profiled with immunoSEQ multiplex PCR; TCRdb holds only in-frame clones, not every one. The sample consists of 500,000 to 750,000 clones, roughly 90% of them appearing once. These records were also assigned to another study, of human thymus T cells.

Sequencing input: thymocytes. The receptors shown here come from a boy less than two years old with a congenital heart defect.

The chain joins TRBV19 to TRBJ2-1; the match to TRBD2 covers 7 bases. The CDR3 runs to 15 residues. V shed 3 bases, J shed 6 bases, and the junction held 8 bases outside the gene matches. Germline values: CDR1 LNHDA, CDR2 SQIVND (reference sequence). The CDR3 spells CASSMLAGVGNEQFF. The CDR3 nucleotides are TGTGCCAGTAGTATGTTGGCGGGAGTAGGCAATGAGCAGTTCTTC.

V gene TRBV28 combines with J gene TRBJ1-4, with 7 bases aligning to TRBD1. The CDR3 loop spans 16 amino acids. Germline assignment: CDR1 MDHEN and CDR2 SYDVKM. V shed 4 bases, J shed 6 bases, and the junction held 11 bases outside the gene matches. In DNA, the CDR3 is TGTGCCAGCAGTTCCCCCACAGGGGCTCCGGATGAAAAACTGTTTTTT. Translated: CASSSPTGAPDEKLFF.

This sequence joins TRBV5-6 and TRBJ2-1; no definite D call. The CDR3 loop spans 15 amino acids. Per the germline V gene, CDR1 is SGHDT and CDR2 is YYEEEE. V was shortened by 1 base and J by 7 bases, with 15 bases between the two germline ends. The CDR3 DNA reads TGTGCCAGCAGCTTGCGAAGGCGGTACCGGAATGAGCAGTTCTTC. It specifies CASSLRRRYRNEQFF.

The V call is TRBV2, the J call TRBJ1-1; D is unclear. Germline values: CDR1 SNHLY, CDR2 FYNNEI. The length of the CDR3 is 14 residues. Trimming shortened V by 7 bases and J by 0 bases, and 12 bases separated the two germline ends. The CDR3 DNA reads as TGTGCCAGCATCTGGGCCGAGCTGAACACTGAAGCTTTCTTT. Residues: CASIWAELNTEAFF.

The V call is TRBV27, the J call TRBJ1-2; TRBD1 matches 11 bases. CDR1 MNHEY and CDR2 SMNVEV come from the germline V gene (reference sequence). The CDR3 runs to 16 residues. V shed 5 bases, J shed 3 bases, and the junction held 8 bases outside the gene matches. The CDR3 region is CASSPGQGDSDYGYTF. The CDR3, as DNA: TGTGCCAGCAGTCCGGGACAGGGGGATTCGGACTATGGCTACACCTTC.

The chain carries TRBV20-1 and TRBJ1-2; 7 nucleotides match TRBD1. The CDR3 runs to 11 residues. CDR1 is DFQATT and CDR2 is SNEGSKA in the germline V gene (reference sequence). V gave up 5 bases and J gave up 7 bases; unmatched junction bases: 4. The CDR3 DNA follows: TGCAGTGCTTCGAAGGGGGCTGGCTACACCTTC. It translates to CSASKGAGYTF.

The J gene is TRBJ2-5, the V gene TRBV18, with TRBD2 identical over 15 bases. CDR1 is KGHSH and CDR2 is LQKENI in the germline V gene. This CDR3 contains 15 residues. Trimming removed 5 bases from V and 5 bases from J; junction bases left unmatched: 3. The CDR3 spells CASSGLAGGHETQYF. In DNA form, the CDR3 reads TGTGCCAGCTCAGGACTAGCGGGAGGGCATGAGACCCAGTACTTC.

The chain links TRBV11-2 to TRBJ2-7, with 10 bases aligning to TRBD1. Per germline, CDR1 SGHAT and CDR2 FQNNGV. V was clipped by 2 bases and J by 2 bases; unmatched bases: 3. The CDR3 contains 15 residues. The CDR3 loop reads CASSLWGQGTYEQYF. For the CDR3, the DNA is TGTGCCAGCAGCTTATGGGGACAGGGGACCTACGAGCAGTACTTC.

The V and J genes are TRBV28 and TRBJ2-1, with 14 bases matching TRBD2. The CDR3 is 21 residues long. After removal of 3 bases from V and 1 base from J, the junction contained 14 bases not matched to a gene. Germline CDR1 MDHEN, CDR2 SYDVKM. The CDR3 protein is CASSLGALGLAGVRSYNEQFF. The CDR3 nucleotides read TGTGCCAGCAGTTTGGGGGCTTTGGGACTAGCGGGAGTAAGGTCCTACAATGAGCAGTTCTTC.

The chain links TRBV30 to TRBJ2-3; D gene unclear. The germline CDR1 and CDR2 sequences are GTSNPN and SVGIG (reference sequence). This CDR3 has 11 amino acids. Trimming took 6 bases from V and 6 from J, leaving 10 bases between them. The CDR3: CACPGDDTQYF. DNA for the CDR3: TGTGCCTGTCCCGGAGACGATACGCAGTATTTT.

CDR3 in amino acids: CASSQGRQGEPGYTF. CDR3 nucleotide sequence: TGTGCCAGCAGTCAGGGCAGGCAGGGGGAACCTGGCTACACCTTC. This rearrangement joins TRBV7-2 to TRBJ1-2; 7 nucleotides match TRBD1. The V and J ends lost 6 bases and 7 bases, in that order; junction bases with no gene match: 14. Germline V gene data show CDR1 as SGHTA and CDR2 as FQGNSA. The CDR3 runs 15 residues.

The chain has TRBV5-1 and TRBJ2-5, with 7 bases aligning to TRBD2. Germline V lookup: CDR1 SGHRS, CDR2 YFSETQ. The CDR3 is 12 residues long. After removal of 7 bases from V and 1 base from J, the junction contained 1 base not matched to a gene. CDR3 nucleotides: TGCGCCAGCCGACTAGCCCAAGAGACCCAGTACTTC. Translation gives CASRLAQETQYF.

The CDR3 nucleotides read TGTGCCACCCATTTCAGGGTAAGAGGAAACACCATATATTTT. Amino acids: CATHFRVRGNTIYF. The genes are TRBV6-6 and TRBJ1-3; possible D gene TRBD1, 5 bases. Germline CDR1 is MNHNY and CDR2 is SVGAGI (reference sequence). Trimming shortened V by 10 bases and J by 4 bases, and 17 bases separated the two germline ends. The CDR3 has 14 amino acids.

The chain employs TRBV29-1 and TRBJ2-5; 12 positions match TRBD2. Per the germline V gene, CDR1 is SQVTM and CDR2 is ANQGSEA. CDR3 length: 20 amino acids. J was trimmed by 2 bases and V by 5 bases; bases with no gene match: 21. The CDR3 spells CSVRGPPTSGRPETQETQYF. The CDR3 nucleotides are TGCAGCGTTCGGGGGCCCCCCACTAGCGGGAGGCCCGAAACTCAAGAGACCCAGTACTTC.

This sequence joins TRBV30 and TRBJ2-3; TRBD2 aligns across 8 bases. V lost 3 bases, J lost 1 base, and 6 bases stayed unmatched. The germline V gene has CDR1 GTSNPN and CDR2 SVGIG (reference sequence). The CDR3 is 15 residues long. For the CDR3, the DNA is TGTGCCTGGAGGCAAGCGGGAGTGGGCACAGATACGCAGTATTTT. It codes for CAWRQAGVGTDTQYF. Using reference TRBV30 and TRBJ2-3 for the parts outside the CDR3, the full variable domain is SQTIHQWPATLVQPVGSPLSLECTVEGTSNPNLYWYRQAAGRGLQLLFYSVGIGQISSEVPQNLSASRPQDRQFILSSKKLLLSDSGFYLCAWRQAGVGTDTQYFGPGTRLTVL.